A selection of T cell receptor beta chains follows, all from one sample in a study of shared clonotypes between healthy human individuals. Measured with immunoSEQ multiplex PCR; TCRdb has only the in-frame clones, and not every one. Of roughly 2,500,000 clones detected, roughly 93% appear once; the ten largest clones hold around 0.37%. Sequences were obtained from naive CD4+ T cells from PBMCs. The receptor source for this set is a young man in good health. Some clones in this sample may be carry-over from other donors' samples. Each CDR3 is given with its conserved first and last residue. Fields, in order: J gene, D gene, V gene, clone size, CDR3 protein, CDR3 DNA. D genes are given only for firm matches. Only part of the rows carry a size: once, few, many, or a class if the clone is expanded.

>TRBJ1-4|-|TRBV25-1|-
CASSEGRKINEKLFF
TGTGCCAGCAGTGAAGGTAGGAAGATTAATGAAAAACTGTTTTTT
>TRBJ2-7|-|TRBV5-1|once
CASSLITGTPYEQYF
TGCGCCAGCAGCCTCATTACTGGGACTCCTTACGAGCAGTACTTC
>TRBJ1-2|-|TRBV5-1|-
CASSLEGVYGYTF
TGCGCCAGCAGCTTGGAGGGGGTTTATGGCTACACCTTC
>TRBJ2-4|TRBD1|TRBV28|-
CASSWRTGNIQYF
TGTGCCAGCAGTTGGAGGACAGGGAACATTCAGTACTTC
>TRBJ2-1|-|TRBV7-3|-
CASSFGRGSSYNEQFF
TGTGCCAGCAGCTTTGGCCGAGGGAGCTCCTACAATGAGCAGTTCTTC
>TRBJ2-1|TRBD2|TRBV9|-
CASSGHSSGSYNEQFF
TGTGCCAGCAGCGGTCACTCTAGCGGGAGCTACAATGAGCAGTTCTTC
>TRBJ1-1|-|TRBV27|-
CASSSWQYTEAFF
TGTGCCAGCAGCTCGTGGCAGTATACTGAAGCTTTCTTT
>TRBJ2-1|TRBD2|TRBV23-1|once
CASSRPPVAGPYNEQFF
TGCGCCAGCAGTCGTCCTCCCGTAGCGGGACCCTACAATGAGCAGTTCTTC
>TRBJ2-5|-|TRBV18|-
CASSLGLQETQYF
TGTGCCAGCTCGCTGGGACTCCAAGAGACCCAGTACTTC
>TRBJ2-7|TRBD2|TRBV19|-
CASSIGRGAYEQYF
TGTGCCAGTAGTATAGGGCGGGGGGCCTACGAGCAGTACTTC
>TRBJ1-1|-|TRBV30|-
CAWSLEYNTEAFF
TGTGCCTGGAGCTTAGAGTATAACACTGAAGCTTTCTTT
>TRBJ1-5|-|TRBV28|-
CASSKGGSQPQHF
TGTGCCAGCTCAAAGGGGGGTAGTCAGCCCCAGCATTTT
>TRBJ1-5|TRBD1|TRBV28|-
CASSLGQGRNQPQHF
TGTGCCAGCAGTCTCGGACAGGGTCGCAATCAGCCCCAGCATTTT
>TRBJ2-5|TRBD2|TRBV7-8|-
CASSLAGGNQETQYF
TGTGCCAGCAGCTTAGCGGGAGGGAACCAAGAGACCCAGTACTTC
>TRBJ1-1|TRBD1|TRBV28|-
CASSFPGQAGMNTEAFF
TGTGCCAGCAGTTTCCCCGGACAGGCGGGAATGAACACTGAAGCTTTCTTT
>TRBJ1-2|-|TRBV19|-
CASRRNGYTF
TGTGCCAGTAGGCGGAATGGCTACACCTTC
>TRBJ1-2|TRBD1|TRBV5-1|-
CASSQSPGQFEGYTF
TGCGCCAGCAGCCAAAGTCCGGGACAGTTCGAGGGCTACACCTTC
>TRBJ1-4|-|TRBV30|-
CAWSVGPREKLFF
TGTGCCTGGAGTGTAGGGCCACGGGAAAAACTGTTTTTT
>TRBJ2-7|TRBD2|TRBV29-1|-
CSATGTTPYEQYF
TGCAGCGCAACCGGGACTACACCCTACGAGCAGTACTTC
>TRBJ1-2|-|TRBV6-5|-
CASSYSSQNYGYTF
TGTGCCAGCAGTTACTCATCACAAAACTATGGCTACACCTTC
>TRBJ2-7|TRBD1|TRBV28|-
CASRYTGGYEQYF
TGTGCCAGCAGATATACAGGGGGATACGAGCAGTACTTC
>TRBJ1-3|-|TRBV15|-
CATSSPGGTGNTIYF
TGTGCCACCAGCAGTCCTGGGGGCACTGGAAACACCATATATTTT
>TRBJ1-2|TRBD1|TRBV14|-
CASSPPGQGVYGYTF
TGTGCCAGCAGCCCTCCGGGACAGGGGGTCTATGGCTACACCTTC
>TRBJ2-4|-|TRBV19|-
CASSPLGKVRDIQYF
TGTGCCAGTAGTCCCCTTGGAAAAGTTCGGGACATTCAGTACTTC
>TRBJ2-2|TRBD2|TRBV7-3|-
CASSLNRLREGTGELFF
TGTGCCAGCAGCTTAAATCGGTTGCGGGAGGGGACCGGGGAGCTGTTTTTT
>TRBJ2-3|-|TRBV5-1|-
CASSLGSTDTQYF
TGCGCCAGCAGCCTAGGGAGCACAGATACGCAGTATTTT
>TRBJ2-5|TRBD1|TRBV7-6|-
CASSRDSLMETQYF
TGTGCCAGCAGCCGGGACAGCCTTATGGAGACCCAGTACTTC
>TRBJ2-7|-|TRBV19|-
CASSSPTRPYEQYF
TGTGCCAGTAGTAGCCCGACTAGACCCTACGAGCAGTACTTC
>TRBJ1-2|-|TRBV11-2|-
CASSSWGGRTYGYTF
TGTGCCAGCAGCTCCTGGGGGGGGCGCACCTATGGCTACACCTTC
>TRBJ2-5|-|TRBV6-5|-
CASSKRLGETQYF
TGTGCCAGCAGTAAACGCCTGGGGGAGACCCAGTACTTC
>TRBJ2-1|TRBD2|TRBV11-3|once
CASSLDLGLAAYNEQFF
TGTGCCAGCAGCTTAGATTTGGGACTAGCGGCTTACAATGAGCAGTTCTTC
>TRBJ1-3|-|TRBV29-1|-
CSVEGRGPLRAVYF
TGCAGCGTTGAGGGAAGGGGACCCCTTCGCGCAGTATATTTT
>TRBJ2-7|-|TRBV28|-
CASSLLHDEQYF
TGTGCCAGCAGTTTACTCCACGACGAGCAGTACTTC
>TRBJ2-7|-|TRBV9|-
CASSVAPASAYEQYF
TGTGCCAGCAGCGTAGCCCCAGCTAGCGCTTACGAGCAGTACTTC
>TRBJ2-7|TRBD2|TRBV4-1|-
CASSQDGLGSSYEQYF
TGCGCCAGCAGCCAAGATGGACTAGGTAGCTCCTACGAGCAGTACTTC
>TRBJ2-7|-|TRBV5-1|-
CASSLEGEAYEQYF
TGCGCCAGCAGCTTGGAAGGGGAAGCCTACGAGCAGTACTTC
>TRBJ2-1|TRBD1|TRBV4-1|-
CASSQPGQGRDEQFF
TGCGCCAGCAGCCAACCGGGACAGGGTCGCGATGAGCAGTTCTTC
>TRBJ2-5|-|TRBV28|-
CASSLPGTQYF
TGTGCCAGCAGTTTGCCCGGGACCCAGTACTTC
>TRBJ2-7|-|TRBV15|-
CATSRQRQHYEQYF
TGTGCCACCAGCCGACAGAGGCAACACTACGAGCAGTACTTC
>TRBJ1-5|TRBD1|TRBV10-3|-
CAISETGTGNQPQHF
TGTGCCATCAGTGAAACCGGGACAGGGAATCAGCCCCAGCATTTT
>TRBJ1-2|-|TRBV6-1|-
CASSELSPGQRGYTF
TGTGCCAGCAGTGAATTATCCCCGGGGCAGCGGGGCTACACCTTC
>TRBJ2-5|-|TRBV5-1|-
CASSTRGVPMAQYF
TGCGCCAGCAGCACTCGCGGGGTCCCCATGGCCCAGTACTTC
>TRBJ1-3|-|TRBV6-5|-
CASSWTGRLSGNTIYF
TGTGCCAGCAGTTGGACGGGGCGACTCTCTGGAAACACCATATATTTT
>TRBJ2-2|TRBD2|TRBV7-6|-
CASSLAGTSGQYTGELFF
TGTGCCAGCAGCTTAGCTGGGACTAGCGGGCAATACACCGGGGAGCTGTTTTTT